Below, one T cell receptor beta chain is given with its context. Antigen unknown. At one boundary the junction diverges from the germline segment, which might be a read error. The study ran its PCR with 60 Vbeta and 13 Jbeta primers. Some clones are missing from TCRdb's copy, which holds only in-frame ones; the method was immunoSEQ multiplex PCR. The repertoire includes 130,000 to 150,000 clones, about 76% of them detected once, and around 3.6% sits in the top ten. Germline CDR1 SGDLS, CDR2 YYNGEE. The CDR3 consists of 17 residues. The data stem from a study of cytomegalovirus exposure and HLA in healthy donors. Findings and limits, study-wide: Per published accounts, TCR beta sequences correctly predicted the HLA-A and HLA-B alleles of most subjects. There were some public TCRs occurring in many donors, but most TCR sequences were rare.

Sequencing input: PBMCs. V gene TRBV9 combines with J gene TRBJ1-1; 7 nucleotides line up with TRBD1. The receptor comes from a man between 18 and 29 years old in good health and CMV-seronegative. This chain's CDR3 is CASSHHRQAGGNSEAFF. CDR3 nucleotides: TGTGCCAGCAGCCACCACCGCCAGGCAGGGGGGAACTCTGAAGCTTTCTTT.